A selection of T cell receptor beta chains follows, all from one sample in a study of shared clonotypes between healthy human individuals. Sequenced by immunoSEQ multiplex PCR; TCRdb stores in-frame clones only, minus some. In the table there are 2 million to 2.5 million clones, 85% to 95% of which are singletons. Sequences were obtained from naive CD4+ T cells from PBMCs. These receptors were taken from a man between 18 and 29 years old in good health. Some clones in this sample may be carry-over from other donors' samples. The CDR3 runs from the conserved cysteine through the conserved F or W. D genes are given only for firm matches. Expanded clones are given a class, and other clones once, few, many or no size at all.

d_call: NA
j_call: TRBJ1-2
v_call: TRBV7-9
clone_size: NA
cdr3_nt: TGTGCCAGCAGCCATCCCGGTGCTGGCTACACCTTC
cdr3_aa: CASSHPGAGYTF

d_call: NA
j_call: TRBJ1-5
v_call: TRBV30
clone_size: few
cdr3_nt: TGTGCCTGGAGTCCGGGCCAAGATCAGCCCCAGCATTTT
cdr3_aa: CAWSPGQDQPQHF

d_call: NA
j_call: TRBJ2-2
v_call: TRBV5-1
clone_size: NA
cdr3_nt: TGCGCCAGCAGTCGGGGGACCGGGGAGCTGTTTTTT
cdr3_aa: CASSRGTGELFF

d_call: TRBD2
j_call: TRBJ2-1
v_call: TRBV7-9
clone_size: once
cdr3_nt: TGTGCCAGCAGCTTAGGTAGCGGGATGGTCTACAATGAGCAGTTCTTC
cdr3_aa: CASSLGSGMVYNEQFF

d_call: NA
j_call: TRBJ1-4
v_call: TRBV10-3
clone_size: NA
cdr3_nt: TGTGCCATCTCGAGGACAGAAAATGAAAAACTGTTTTTT
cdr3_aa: CAISRTENEKLFF

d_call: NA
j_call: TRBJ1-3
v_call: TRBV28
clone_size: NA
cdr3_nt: TGTGCCAGCAGTTTGGCGGGACTGCGAGGAAACACCATATATTTT
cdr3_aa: CASSLAGLRGNTIYF

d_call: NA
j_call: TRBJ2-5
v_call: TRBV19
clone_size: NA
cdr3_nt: TGTGCCAGTCTAGAGGGGGAGGGGGAGACCCAGTACTTC
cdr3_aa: CASLEGEGETQYF

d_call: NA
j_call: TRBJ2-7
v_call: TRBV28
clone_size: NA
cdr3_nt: TGTGCCAGCGGCCCCGCATACGAGCAGTACTTC
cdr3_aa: CASGPAYEQYF

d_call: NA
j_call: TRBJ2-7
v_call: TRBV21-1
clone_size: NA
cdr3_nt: TGTGCCAGCAGCAAGGGGGATCCCGACGGGTACGAGCAGTACTTC
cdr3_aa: CASSKGDPDGYEQYF

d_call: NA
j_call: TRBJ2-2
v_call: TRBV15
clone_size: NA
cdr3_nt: TGTGCCACCAGCAGAGGAGGGTCCGGGGAGCTGTTTTTT
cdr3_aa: CATSRGGSGELFF

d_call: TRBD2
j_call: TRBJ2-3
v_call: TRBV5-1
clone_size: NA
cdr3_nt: TGCGCCAGCAGCTTTGGACTAGCGGGCACAGATACGCAGTATTTT
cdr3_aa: CASSFGLAGTDTQYF

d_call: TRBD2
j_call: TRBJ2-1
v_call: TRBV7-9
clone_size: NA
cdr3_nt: TGTGCCAGCAGCTTAGCTACTAGCGCAGATGAGCAGTTCTTC
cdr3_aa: CASSLATSADEQFF

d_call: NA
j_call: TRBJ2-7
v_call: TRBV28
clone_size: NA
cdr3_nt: TGTGCCAGCAGTTTAAAGACAGAGGACTACGAGCAGTACTTC
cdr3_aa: CASSLKTEDYEQYF

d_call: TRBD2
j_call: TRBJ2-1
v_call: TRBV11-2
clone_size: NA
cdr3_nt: TGTGCCAGCAGCCGAGTAGCGGGAGGGCCGAACCCAAATGAGCAGTTCTTC
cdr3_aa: CASSRVAGGPNPNEQFF

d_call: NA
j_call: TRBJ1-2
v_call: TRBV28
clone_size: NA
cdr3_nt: TGTGCCAGCAGTTCCCCTGCGGGTGGCTACACCTTC
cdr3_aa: CASSSPAGGYTF

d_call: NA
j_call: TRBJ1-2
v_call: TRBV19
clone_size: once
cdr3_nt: TGTGCCAGTAGTCCCGGGACGAGGAACTATGGCTACACCTTC
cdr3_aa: CASSPGTRNYGYTF

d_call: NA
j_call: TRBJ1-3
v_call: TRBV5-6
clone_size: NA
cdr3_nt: TGTGCCAGCAGCTTTATGCAGGTCAGAAACACCATATATTTT
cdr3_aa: CASSFMQVRNTIYF

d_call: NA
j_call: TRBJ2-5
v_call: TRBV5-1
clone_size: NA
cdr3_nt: TGCGCCAGCAGCTTCCAGAACCCCGACAGGAGAGGAGAGACCCAGTACTTC
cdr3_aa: CASSFQNPDRRGETQYF

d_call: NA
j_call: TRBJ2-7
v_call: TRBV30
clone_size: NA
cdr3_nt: TGTGCCTGGAGTTCTGGTGGGCCCTCCTACGAGCAGTACTTC
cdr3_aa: CAWSSGGPSYEQYF

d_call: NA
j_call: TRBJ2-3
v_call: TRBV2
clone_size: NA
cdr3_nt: TGTGCCAGCAATCTAGGCAGCACAGATACGCAGTATTTT
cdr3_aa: CASNLGSTDTQYF

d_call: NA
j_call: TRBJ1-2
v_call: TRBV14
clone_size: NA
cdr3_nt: TGTGCCAGCAGCCAAGGGAGATACTATGGCTACACCTTC
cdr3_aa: CASSQGRYYGYTF

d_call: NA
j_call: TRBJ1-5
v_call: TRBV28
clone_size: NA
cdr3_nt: TGTGCCAGCAGTTTATCGGCAGGCCAAGGGGATCAGCCCCAGCATTTT
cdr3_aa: CASSLSAGQGDQPQHF

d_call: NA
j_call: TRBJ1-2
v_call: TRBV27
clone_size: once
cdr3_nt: TGTGCCAGCAGTTTATCCCCAGTAGCAGACGTCTATGGCTACACCTTC
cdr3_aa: CASSLSPVADVYGYTF

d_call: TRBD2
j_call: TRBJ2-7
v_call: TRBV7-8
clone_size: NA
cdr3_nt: TGTGCCAGCAGCTTAGCGGGACTAGTCGAGCAGTACTTC
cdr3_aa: CASSLAGLVEQYF

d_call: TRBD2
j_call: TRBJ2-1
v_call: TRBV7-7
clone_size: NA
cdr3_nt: TGTGCCAGCAGCCCTACTAGCGGGAGGCGAATAAATGAGCAGTTCTTC
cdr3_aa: CASSPTSGRRINEQFF

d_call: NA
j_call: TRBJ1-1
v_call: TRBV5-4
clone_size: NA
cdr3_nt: TGTGCCAGCAGTTTATTCACTGAAGCTTTCTTT
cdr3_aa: CASSLFTEAFF

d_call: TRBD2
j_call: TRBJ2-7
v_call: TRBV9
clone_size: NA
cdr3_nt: TGTGCCAGCAGCGTAGGAGCCGGGACTAGCTCCCCCGAGCAGTACTTC
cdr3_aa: CASSVGAGTSSPEQYF

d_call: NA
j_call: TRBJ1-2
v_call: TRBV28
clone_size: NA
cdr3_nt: TGTGCCAGCAGTTTTGCCAAGAACTATGGCTACACCTTC
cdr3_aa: CASSFAKNYGYTF

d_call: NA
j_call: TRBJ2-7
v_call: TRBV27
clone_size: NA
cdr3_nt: TGTGCCAGCAGTAAACGGGGGCGGGATGTCCACGAGCAGTACTTC
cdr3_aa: CASSKRGRDVHEQYF

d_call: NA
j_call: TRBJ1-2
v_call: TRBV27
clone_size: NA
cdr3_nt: TGTGCCAGCAGTTTGTCGGGTATCGGTGGCTACACCTTC
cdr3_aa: CASSLSGIGGYTF

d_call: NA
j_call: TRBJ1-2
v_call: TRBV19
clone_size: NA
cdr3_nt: TGTGCCAGTAGTAGGGCAGGGGAGCATGGCTACACCTTC
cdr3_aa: CASSRAGEHGYTF

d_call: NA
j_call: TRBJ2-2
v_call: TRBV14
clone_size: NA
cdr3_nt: TGTGCCAGCAGCCCCTTCCCCCCAGGGATGAACACCGGGGAGCTGTTTTTT
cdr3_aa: CASSPFPPGMNTGELFF

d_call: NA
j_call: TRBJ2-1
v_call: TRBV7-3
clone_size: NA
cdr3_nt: TGTGCCAGCAGCCAAAGGGGCGGGTACAATGAGCAGTTCTTC
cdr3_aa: CASSQRGGYNEQFF

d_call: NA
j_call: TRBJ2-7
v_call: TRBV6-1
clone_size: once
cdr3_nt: TGTGCCAGCAGCCCGTTGGGGGCCCGGGGGGAGCAGTACTTC
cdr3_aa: CASSPLGARGEQYF

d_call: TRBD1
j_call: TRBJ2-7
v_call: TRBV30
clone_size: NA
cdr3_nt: TGTGCCTGGAGTGTTACAGGGGCCTACGAGCAGTACTTC
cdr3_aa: CAWSVTGAYEQYF

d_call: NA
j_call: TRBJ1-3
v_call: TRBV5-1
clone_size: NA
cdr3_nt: TGCGCCAGCAGCTTGGATCCCCTTGTAGGGGGAAACACCATATATTTT
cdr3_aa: CASSLDPLVGGNTIYF

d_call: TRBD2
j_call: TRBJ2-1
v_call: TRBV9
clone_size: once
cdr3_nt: TGTGCCAGCAGCTCCGGGACTAGCGGGCTCTCCTACAATGAGCAGTTCTTC
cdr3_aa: CASSSGTSGLSYNEQFF

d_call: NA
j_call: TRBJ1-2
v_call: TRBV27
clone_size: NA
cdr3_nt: TGTGCCAGCAGTTTATGGAACTCCGCCCGGATGTGGTACACCTTC
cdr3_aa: CASSLWNSARMWYTF

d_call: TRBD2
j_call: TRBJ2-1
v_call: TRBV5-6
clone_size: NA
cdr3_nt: TGTGCCAGCAGCCGGACGACTAGCGGGAGGCCCAATGAGCAGTTCTTC
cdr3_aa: CASSRTTSGRPNEQFF

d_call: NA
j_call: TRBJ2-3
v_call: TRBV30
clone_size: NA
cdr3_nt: TGTGCCTGGAGACGGCTCGCGGCGGGGTCAGATACGCAGTATTTT
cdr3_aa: CAWRRLAAGSDTQYF

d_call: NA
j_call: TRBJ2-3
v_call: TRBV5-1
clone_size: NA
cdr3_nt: TGCGCCAGCAGCTTCCACGACACAGATACGCAGTATTTT
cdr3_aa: CASSFHDTDTQYF

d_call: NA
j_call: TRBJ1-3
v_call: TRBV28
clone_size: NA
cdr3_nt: TGTGCCAGCAGGAGTTACTCAGGGTTAACTGGAAACACCATATATTTT
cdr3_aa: CASRSYSGLTGNTIYF

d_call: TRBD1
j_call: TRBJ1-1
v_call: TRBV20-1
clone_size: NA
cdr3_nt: TGCAGCGGGACAGAGAACACTGAAGCTTTCTTT
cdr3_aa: CSGTENTEAFF

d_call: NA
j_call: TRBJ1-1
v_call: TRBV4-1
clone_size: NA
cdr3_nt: TGCGCCAGCAGCCAAGACCCAAATAGGGAGACTGAAGCTTTCTTT
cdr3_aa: CASSQDPNRETEAFF

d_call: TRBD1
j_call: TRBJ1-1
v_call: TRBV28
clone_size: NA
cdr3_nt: TGTGCCAGCAGCACCCGGGACAGGGGCGAAACTGAAGCTTTCTTT
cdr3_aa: CASSTRDRGETEAFF

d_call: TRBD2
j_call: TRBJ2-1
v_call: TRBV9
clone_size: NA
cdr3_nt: TGTGCCAGCAGCGTCGGGACTAGCGGCTCCTACAATGAGCAGTTCTTC
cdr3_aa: CASSVGTSGSYNEQFF

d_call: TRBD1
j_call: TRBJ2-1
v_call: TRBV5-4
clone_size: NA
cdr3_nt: TGTGCCAGCAGCCGGACGACAGGGGGAGGAAATGAGCAGTTCTTC
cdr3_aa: CASSRTTGGGNEQFF

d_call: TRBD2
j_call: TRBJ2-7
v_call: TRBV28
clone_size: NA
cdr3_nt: TGTGCCAGCAGTTGGGGGGGAGCGGGGAGCTCCTACGAGCAGTACTTC
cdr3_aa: CASSWGGAGSSYEQYF

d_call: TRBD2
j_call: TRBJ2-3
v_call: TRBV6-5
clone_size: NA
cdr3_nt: TGTGCCAGCAGTTACTCCGCTAGCGGATTCACAGATACGCAGTATTTT
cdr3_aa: CASSYSASGFTDTQYF

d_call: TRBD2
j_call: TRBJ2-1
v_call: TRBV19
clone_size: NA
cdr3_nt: TGTGCCAGTCTAGCGGGAGGCCCGAGCTCCTACAATGAGCAGTTCTTC
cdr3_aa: CASLAGGPSSYNEQFF

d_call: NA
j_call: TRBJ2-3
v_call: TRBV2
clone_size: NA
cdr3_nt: TGTGCCAGCAGTGCTGAGGAGGGCCCAGATACGCAGTATTTT
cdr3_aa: CASSAEEGPDTQYF